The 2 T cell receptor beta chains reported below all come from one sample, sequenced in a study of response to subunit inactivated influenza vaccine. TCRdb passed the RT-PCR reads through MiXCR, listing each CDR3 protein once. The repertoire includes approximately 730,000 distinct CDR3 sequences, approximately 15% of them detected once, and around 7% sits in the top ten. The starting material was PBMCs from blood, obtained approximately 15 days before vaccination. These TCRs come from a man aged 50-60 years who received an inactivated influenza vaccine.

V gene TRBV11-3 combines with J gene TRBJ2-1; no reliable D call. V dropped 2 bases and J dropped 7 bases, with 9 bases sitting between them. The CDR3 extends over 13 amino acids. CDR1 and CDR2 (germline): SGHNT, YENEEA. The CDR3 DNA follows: TGTGCCAGCAGCTTATCCCTATTGAATGAGCAGTTCTTC. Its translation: CASSLSLLNEQFF. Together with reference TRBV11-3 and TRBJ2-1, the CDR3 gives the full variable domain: EAGVVQSPRYKIIEKKQPVAFWCNPISGHNTLYWYLQNLGQGPELLIRYENEEAVDDSQLPKDRFSAERLKGVDSTLKIQPAELGDSAVYLCASSLSLLNEQFFGPGTRLTVL.

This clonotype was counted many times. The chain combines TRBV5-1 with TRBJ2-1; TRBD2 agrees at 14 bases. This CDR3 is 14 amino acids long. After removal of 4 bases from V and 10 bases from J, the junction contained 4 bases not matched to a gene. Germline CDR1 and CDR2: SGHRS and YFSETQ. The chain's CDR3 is CASSPGLAGDEQFF. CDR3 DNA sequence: TGCGCCAGCAGCCCGGGACTAGCGGGGGACGAGCAGTTCTTC.